The rows below give T cell receptor beta chains drawn from one sample of a study of shared clonotypes between healthy human individuals. The data were produced by immunoSEQ multiplex PCR, yet TCRdb's version contains in-frame clones alone and is incomplete. In the table there are over 1.4 million clones, around 95% of which are singletons. Material for sequencing was naive CD4+ T cells sorted from blood. These receptor sequences come from a man in his thirties or forties in good health. The CDR3 runs from the conserved cysteine through the conserved F or W. The order of the fields is V gene, D gene, J gene, clone size, CDR3 protein, CDR3 DNA. A D gene is named only where the DNA matches it firmly. The size field is filled for only some rows; it gives once, few, many or a size class.

>TRBV10-3|.|TRBJ2-1|.
CAISAAGAVGEQFF
TGTGCCATCAGTGCGGCAGGGGCCGTTGGGGAGCAGTTCTTC
>TRBV7-8|TRBD1|TRBJ1-3|.
CASSADRVGNTIYF
TGTGCCAGCAGCGCCGACAGGGTTGGAAACACCATATATTTT
>TRBV28|.|TRBJ2-7|.
CASRSPGQGIYEQYF
TGTGCCAGCAGGTCCCCGGGACAAGGAATCTACGAGCAGTACTTC
>TRBV5-1|TRBD1|TRBJ1-1|.
CASSRTGIGSFTEAFF
TGCGCCAGCAGCAGGACAGGTATAGGCTCATTCACTGAAGCTTTCTTT
>TRBV11-3|.|TRBJ1-1|.
CASSPTASSEAFF
TGTGCCAGCAGCCCGACAGCAAGCTCTGAAGCTTTCTTT
>TRBV4-1|.|TRBJ2-3|.
CASSHSTSLNTDTQYF
TGCGCCAGCAGCCACTCTACTAGCCTAAACACAGATACGCAGTATTTT
>TRBV5-1|TRBD1|TRBJ2-7|.
CASRGQGFSYEQYF
TGCGCCAGCAGAGGACAGGGCTTCTCGTACGAGCAGTACTTC
>TRBV30|.|TRBJ2-1|.
CAWSPDFRGQFF
TGTGCCTGGAGCCCTGACTTCAGGGGGCAGTTCTTC
>TRBV5-1|.|TRBJ1-2|.
CASSPVGVGGGGYTF
TGCGCCAGCAGCCCAGTAGGAGTGGGGGGCGGAGGCTACACCTTC
>TRBV27|.|TRBJ2-3|.
CATSDSTRTVTDTQYF
TGTGCCACCTCAGACTCGACCAGGACCGTGACGGATACGCAGTATTTT
>TRBV5-3|.|TRBJ2-7|.
CARSWALRKYEQYF
TGTGCCAGAAGCTGGGCCCTAAGGAAGTACGAGCAGTACTTC
>TRBV5-6|.|TRBJ1-4|once
CASSSTRGGNEKLFF
TGTGCCAGCAGCTCTACGCGGGGGGGAAATGAAAAACTGTTTTTT
>TRBV6-5|.|TRBJ2-5|.
CASSYSEVGRETQYF
TGTGCCAGCAGTTACTCCGAGGTGGGAAGGGAGACCCAGTACTTC
>TRBV11-2|.|TRBJ2-1|.
CASSPGLRAESEQFF
TGTGCCAGCAGCCCGGGACTCAGGGCGGAGAGTGAGCAGTTCTTC
>TRBV14|.|TRBJ1-2|.
CASSHKGYDYTF
TGTGCCAGCAGCCATAAGGGGTACGACTACACCTTC
>TRBV27|TRBD2|TRBJ2-7|.
CASSVREGPYEQYF
TGTGCCAGCAGTGTGCGGGAGGGCCCATACGAGCAGTACTTC
>TRBV11-2|TRBD1|TRBJ2-7|once
CASSNLRDRVYEQYF
TGTGCCAGCAGCAACCTCCGGGACAGGGTCTACGAGCAGTACTTC